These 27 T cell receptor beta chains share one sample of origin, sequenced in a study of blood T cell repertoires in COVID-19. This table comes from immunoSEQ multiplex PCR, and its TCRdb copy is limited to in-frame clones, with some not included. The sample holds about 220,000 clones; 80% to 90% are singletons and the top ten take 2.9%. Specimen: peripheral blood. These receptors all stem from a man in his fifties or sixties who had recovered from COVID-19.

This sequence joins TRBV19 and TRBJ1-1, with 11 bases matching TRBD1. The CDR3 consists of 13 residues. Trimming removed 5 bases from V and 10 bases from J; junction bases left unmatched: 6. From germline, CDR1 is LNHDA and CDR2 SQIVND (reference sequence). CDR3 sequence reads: CASSADRGLGAFF. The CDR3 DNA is TGTGCCAGTAGTGCGGACAGGGGGCTTGGAGCTTTCTTT.

The chain's CDR3 is CASSLFPGSSYNEQFF. DNA of the CDR3: TGTGCCAGCAGTTTATTCCCGGGGAGCTCCTACAATGAGCAGTTCTTC. The rearrangement uses TRBV28 and TRBJ2-1; possible D gene TRBD2, 5 bases. The CDR3 runs 16 residues. CDR1 and CDR2 from the germline V gene are MDHEN and SYDVKM. V shed 1 base and J shed 0 bases, with 10 bases lying between them.

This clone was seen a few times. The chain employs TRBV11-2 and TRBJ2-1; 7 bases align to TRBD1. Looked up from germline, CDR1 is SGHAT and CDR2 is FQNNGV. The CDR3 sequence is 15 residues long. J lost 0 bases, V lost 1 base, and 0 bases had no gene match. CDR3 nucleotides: TGTGCCAGCAGCTTAGGGGACAGCTCCTACAATGAGCAGTTCTTC. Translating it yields CASSLGDSSYNEQFF.

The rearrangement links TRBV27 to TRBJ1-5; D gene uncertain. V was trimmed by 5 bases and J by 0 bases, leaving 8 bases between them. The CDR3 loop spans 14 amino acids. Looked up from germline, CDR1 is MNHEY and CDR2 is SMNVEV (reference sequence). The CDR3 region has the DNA TGTGCCAGCAGTCGGGAGAATAGCAATCAGCCCCAGCATTTT. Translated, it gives CASSRENSNQPQHF.

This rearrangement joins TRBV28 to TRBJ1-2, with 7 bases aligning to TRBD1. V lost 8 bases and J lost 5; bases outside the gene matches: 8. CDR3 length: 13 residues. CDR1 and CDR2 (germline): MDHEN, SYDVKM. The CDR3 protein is CASRRDRPYGYTF. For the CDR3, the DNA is TGTGCCAGCCGCCGGGACAGACCTTATGGCTACACCTTC.

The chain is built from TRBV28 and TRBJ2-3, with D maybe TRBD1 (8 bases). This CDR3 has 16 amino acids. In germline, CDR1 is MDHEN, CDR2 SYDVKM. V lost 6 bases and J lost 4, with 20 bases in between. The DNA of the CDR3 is TGTGCCAGCAGCTTCGGACAGGGAGGGTCCCCAGATACGCAGTATTTT. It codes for CASSFGQGGSPDTQYF. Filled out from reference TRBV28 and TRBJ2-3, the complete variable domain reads DVKVTQSSRYLVKRTGEKVFLECVQDMDHENMFWYRQDPGLGLRLIYFSYDVKMKEKGDIPEGYSVSREKKERFSLILESASTNQTSMYLCASSFGQGGSPDTQYFGPGTRLTVL.

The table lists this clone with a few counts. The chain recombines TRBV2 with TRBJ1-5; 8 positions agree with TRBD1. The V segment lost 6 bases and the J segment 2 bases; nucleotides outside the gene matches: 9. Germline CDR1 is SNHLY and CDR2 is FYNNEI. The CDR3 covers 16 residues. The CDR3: CASRRPSGQGNQPQHF. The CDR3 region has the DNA TGTGCCAGCAGAAGACCTTCGGGACAGGGCAATCAGCCCCAGCATTTT.

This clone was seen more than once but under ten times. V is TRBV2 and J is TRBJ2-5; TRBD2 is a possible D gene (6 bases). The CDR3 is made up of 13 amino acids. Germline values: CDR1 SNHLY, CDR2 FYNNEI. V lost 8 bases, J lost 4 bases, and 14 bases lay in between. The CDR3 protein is CASPGVEGETQYF. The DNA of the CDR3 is TGTGCCAGCCCGGGGGTCGAGGGAGAGACCCAGTACTTC. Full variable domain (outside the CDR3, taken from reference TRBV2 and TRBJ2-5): EPEVTQTPSHQVTQMGQEVILRCVPISNHLYFYWYRQILGQKVEFLVSFYNNEISEKSEIFDDQFSVERPDGSNFTLKIRSTKLEDSAMYFCASPGVEGETQYFGPGTRLLVL.

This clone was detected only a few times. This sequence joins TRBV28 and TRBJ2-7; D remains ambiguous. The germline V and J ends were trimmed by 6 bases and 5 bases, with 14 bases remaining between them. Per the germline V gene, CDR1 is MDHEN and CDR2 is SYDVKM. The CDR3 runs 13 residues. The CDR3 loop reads CASSTLILNEQYF. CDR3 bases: TGTGCCAGCAGCACTCTTATTCTAAACGAGCAGTACTTC. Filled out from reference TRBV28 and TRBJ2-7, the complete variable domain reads DVKVTQSSRYLVKRTGEKVFLECVQDMDHENMFWYRQDPGLGLRLIYFSYDVKMKEKGDIPEGYSVSREKKERFSLILESASTNQTSMYLCASSTLILNEQYFGPGTRLTVT.

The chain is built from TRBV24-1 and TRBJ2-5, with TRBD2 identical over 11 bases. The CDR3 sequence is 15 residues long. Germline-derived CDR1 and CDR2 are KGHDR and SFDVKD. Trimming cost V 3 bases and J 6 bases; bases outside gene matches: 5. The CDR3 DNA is TGTGCCACCAGTGATCTAGCGGGAGGTACGAAGACCCAGTACTTC. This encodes CATSDLAGGTKTQYF.

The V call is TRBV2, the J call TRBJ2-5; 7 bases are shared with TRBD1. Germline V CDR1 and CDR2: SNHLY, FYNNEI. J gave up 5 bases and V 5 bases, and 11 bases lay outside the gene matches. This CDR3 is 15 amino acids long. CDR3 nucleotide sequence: TGTGCCAGCAGTCCGGGACAGACCTGGAGGGAGACCCAGTACTTC. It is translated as CASSPGQTWRETQYF.

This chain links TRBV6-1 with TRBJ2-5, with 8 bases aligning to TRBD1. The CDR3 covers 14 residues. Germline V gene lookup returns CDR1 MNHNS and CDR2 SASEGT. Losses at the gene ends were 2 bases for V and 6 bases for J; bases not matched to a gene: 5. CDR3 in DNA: TGTGCCAGCAGTGAACAGGGGGCGATTAAGACCCAGTACTTC. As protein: CASSEQGAIKTQYF.

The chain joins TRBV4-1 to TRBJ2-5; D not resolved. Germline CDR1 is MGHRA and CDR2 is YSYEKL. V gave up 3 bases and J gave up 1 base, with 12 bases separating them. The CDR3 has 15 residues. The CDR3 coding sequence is TGCGCCAGCAGCCATCCAGGCGCCTCCCAAGAGACCCAGTACTTC. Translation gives CASSHPGASQETQYF.

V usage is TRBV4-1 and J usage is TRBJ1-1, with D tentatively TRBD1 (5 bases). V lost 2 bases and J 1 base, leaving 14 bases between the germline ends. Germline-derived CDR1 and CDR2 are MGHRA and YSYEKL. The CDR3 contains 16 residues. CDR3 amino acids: CASSQPGRGKNTEAFF. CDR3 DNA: TGCGCCAGCAGCCAACCCGGGCGGGGGAAGAACACTGAAGCTTTCTTT.

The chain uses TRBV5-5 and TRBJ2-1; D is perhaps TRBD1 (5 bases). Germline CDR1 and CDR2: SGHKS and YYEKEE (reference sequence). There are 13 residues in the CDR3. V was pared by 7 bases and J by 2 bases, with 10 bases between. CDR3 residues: CASSGAAYNEQFF. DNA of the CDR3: TGTGCCAGCTCTGGGGCAGCCTACAATGAGCAGTTCTTC. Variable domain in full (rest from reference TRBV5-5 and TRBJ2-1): DAGVTQSPTHLIKTRGQQVTLRCSPISGHKSVSWYQQVLGQGPQFIFQYYEKEERGRGNFPDRFSARQFPNYSSELNVNALLLGDSALYLCASSGAAYNEQFFGPGTRLTVL.

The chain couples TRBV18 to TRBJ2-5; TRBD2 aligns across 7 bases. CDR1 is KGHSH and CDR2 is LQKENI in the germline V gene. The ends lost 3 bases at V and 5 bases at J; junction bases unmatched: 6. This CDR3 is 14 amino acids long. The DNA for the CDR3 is TGTGCCAGCTCACCCCCGGGACTACGGGAGACCCAGTACTTC. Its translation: CASSPPGLRETQYF.

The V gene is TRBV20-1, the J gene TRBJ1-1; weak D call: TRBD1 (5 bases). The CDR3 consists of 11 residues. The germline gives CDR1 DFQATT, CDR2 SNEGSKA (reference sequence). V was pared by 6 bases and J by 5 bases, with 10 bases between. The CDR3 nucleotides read TGCAGTGCATCGGGGGAGACTGAAGCTTTCTTT. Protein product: CSASGETEAFF.

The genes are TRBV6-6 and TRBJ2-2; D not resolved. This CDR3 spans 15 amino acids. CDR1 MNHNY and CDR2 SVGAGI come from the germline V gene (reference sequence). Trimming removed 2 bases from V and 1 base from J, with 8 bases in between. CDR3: CASSYQNRNTGELFF. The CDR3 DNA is TGTGCCAGCAGTTACCAGAACAGGAACACCGGGGAGCTGTTTTTT.

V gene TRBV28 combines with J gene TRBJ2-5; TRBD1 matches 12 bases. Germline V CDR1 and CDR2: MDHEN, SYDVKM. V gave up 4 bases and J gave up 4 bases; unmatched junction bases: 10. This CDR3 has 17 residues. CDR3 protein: CASSSRDRGRSGETQYF. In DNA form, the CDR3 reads TGTGCCAGCAGTTCCCGGGACAGGGGGCGAAGTGGAGAGACCCAGTACTTC.

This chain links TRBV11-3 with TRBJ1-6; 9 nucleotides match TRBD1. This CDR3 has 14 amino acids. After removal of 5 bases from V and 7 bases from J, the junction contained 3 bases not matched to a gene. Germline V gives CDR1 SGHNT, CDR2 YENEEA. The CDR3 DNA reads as TGTGCCAGCAGCCGACAGGGGGTAAATTCACCCCTCCACTTT. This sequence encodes CASSRQGVNSPLHF.

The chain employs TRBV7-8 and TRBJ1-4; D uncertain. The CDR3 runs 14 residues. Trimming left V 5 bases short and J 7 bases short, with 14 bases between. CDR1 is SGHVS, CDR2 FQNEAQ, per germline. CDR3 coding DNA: TGTGCCAGCAGCCGAGGGAGTAGTGGTGAAAAACTGTTTTTT. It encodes CASSRGSSGEKLFF. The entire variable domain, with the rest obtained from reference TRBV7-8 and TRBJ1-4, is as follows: GAGVSQSPRYKVAKRGQDVALRCDPISGHVSLFWYQQALGQGPEFLTYFQNEAQLDKSGLPSDRFFAERPEGSVSTLKIQRTQQEDSAVYLCASSRGSSGEKLFFGSGTQLSVL.

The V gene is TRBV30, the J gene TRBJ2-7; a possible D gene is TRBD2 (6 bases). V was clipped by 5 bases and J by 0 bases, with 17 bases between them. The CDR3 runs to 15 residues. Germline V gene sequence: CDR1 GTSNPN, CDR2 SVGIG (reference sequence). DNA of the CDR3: TGTGCCTGGGGGAGGAGAGATACCAACTCCTACGAGCAGTACTTC. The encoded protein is CAWGRRDTNSYEQYF.

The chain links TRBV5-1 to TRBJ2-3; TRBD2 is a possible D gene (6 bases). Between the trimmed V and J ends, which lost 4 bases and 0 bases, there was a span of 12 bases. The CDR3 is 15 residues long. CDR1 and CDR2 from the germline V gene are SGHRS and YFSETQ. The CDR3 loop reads CASSERDWSTDTQYF. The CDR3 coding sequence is TGCGCCAGCAGCGAACGGGACTGGAGCACAGATACGCAGTATTTT.

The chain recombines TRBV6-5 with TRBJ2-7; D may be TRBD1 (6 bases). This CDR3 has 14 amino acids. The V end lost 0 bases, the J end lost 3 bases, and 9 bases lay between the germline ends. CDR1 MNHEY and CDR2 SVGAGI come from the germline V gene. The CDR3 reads CASSYSGGNYEQYF. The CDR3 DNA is TGTGCCAGCAGTTACTCTGGGGGCAACTACGAGCAGTACTTC.

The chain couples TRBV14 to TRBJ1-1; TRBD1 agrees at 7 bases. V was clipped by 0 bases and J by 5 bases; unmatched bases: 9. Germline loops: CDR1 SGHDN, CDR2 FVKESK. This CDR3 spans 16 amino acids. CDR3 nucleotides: TGTGCCAGCAGCCAAGATCTAGGAAGGGGGCGAACTGAAGCTTTCTTT. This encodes CASSQDLGRGRTEAFF.

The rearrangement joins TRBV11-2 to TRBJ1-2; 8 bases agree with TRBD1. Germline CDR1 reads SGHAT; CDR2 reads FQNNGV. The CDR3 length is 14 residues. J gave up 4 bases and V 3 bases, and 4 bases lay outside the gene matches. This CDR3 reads CASSFGQGAYGYTF. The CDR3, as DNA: TGTGCCAGCAGCTTCGGACAGGGTGCCTATGGCTACACCTTC.

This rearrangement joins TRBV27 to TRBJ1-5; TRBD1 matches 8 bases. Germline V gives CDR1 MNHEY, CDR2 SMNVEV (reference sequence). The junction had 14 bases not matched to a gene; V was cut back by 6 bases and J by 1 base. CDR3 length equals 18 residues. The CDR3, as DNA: TGTGCCAGCAGGAAAACAGGGACAGGCTTGGGGAGCAATCAGCCCCAGCATTTT. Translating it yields CASRKTGTGLGSNQPQHF.